This T cell receptor (beta chain) was sequenced for a study of PD-L1 blockade in urothelial cancer. Regarding this clone: What it binds is not known.

Trimming removed 1 base from V and 4 bases from J; junction bases left unmatched: 7. Germline V CDR1 and CDR2: MGHRA, YSYEKL. This CDR3 is 15 amino acids long. General observations from the study: Better survival was predicted by below-median pretreatment blood TCR clonality.

Time point specified: peripheral blood 6 weeks after treatment start. Urothelial carcinoma, locally advanced or metastatic, affected the patients. TCRdb keeps only in-frame clones here, not all; method: immunoSEQ multiplex PCR. The sample lists about 48,000 clones, around 80% seen once, with approximately 10% in the top ten. V usage is TRBV4-1 and J usage is TRBJ2-7; 7 nucleotides match TRBD2. This receptor was identified in a man in his 70s with urothelial cancer. Sequenced material: PBMCs, taken around atezolizumab (anti-PD-L1) treatment. In nucleotides, the CDR3 is TGCGCCAGCAGCCAAGGACCAGGGAGGGGATACGAGCAGTACTTC. It is translated as CASSQGPGRGYEQYF.